The rows below give T cell receptor beta chains drawn from one sample of a study of blood T cell repertoires in COVID-19. Generated by immunoSEQ multiplex PCR, the TCRdb table keeps only in-frame clones and is missing some. The sample has 25,000 or so clones; roughly four fifths are singletons. Source material: peripheral blood. These receptors were collected from a man aged 70 or older with active COVID-19. CDR3s include the opening cysteine and the closing phenylalanine or tryptophan. Not all rows give a size; the values are once, few, many and, for expanded clones, a class.

>-|TRBV6-6|TRBJ2-1
CASSPSGSYNEQFF
>-|TRBV2|TRBJ1-1
CAKLRENTEAFF
>medium-sized|TRBV28|TRBJ2-7
CASSRTSGRAYEQYF
>-|TRBV24-1|TRBJ2-1
CATSPGLAGNEQFF
>-|TRBV5-1|TRBJ2-2
CASSREGNTGELFF
>-|TRBV24-1|TRBJ1-5
CATSDFNRCNQPQHF
>-|TRBV7-9|TRBJ1-5
CASSLVSNQPQHF
>-|TRBV30|TRBJ2-3
CAWVRLDREDTQYF
>-|TRBV7-2|TRBJ1-3
CASSLGRYSGNTIYF
>few|TRBV7-9|TRBJ2-1
CASSLGTSRNEQFF
>-|TRBV5-1|TRBJ1-1
CASSGVDRGNTEAFF
>-|TRBV10-1|TRBJ2-3
CASSESGRDTQYF
>-|TRBV5-1|TRBJ2-1
CASSLAGTSGSPNEQFF
>-|TRBV5-1|TRBJ2-3
CASSLALEGTDTQYF
>-|TRBV5-1|TRBJ1-1
CASSSKDTEAFF
>-|TRBV5-1|TRBJ2-1
CASSSGWGGEQFF
>-|TRBV12-3/TRBV12-4|TRBJ2-1
CASSRDTSNEQFF
>-|TRBV19|TRBJ2-2
CASSMGTAPNTGELFF
>-|TRBV7-3|TRBJ1-5
CASSLNRDGPQHF
>-|TRBV11-2|TRBJ1-2
CASSLDKGNYGYTF
>-|TRBV4-2|TRBJ2-1
CASSQLLAGDNEQFF
>once|TRBV24-1|TRBJ1-1
CATSDFRVRIPEAFF
>once|TRBV28|TRBJ2-1
CASRSGTGGYNEQFF
>-|TRBV5-1|TRBJ1-2
CASSLRGLVYGYTF
>-|TRBV2|TRBJ2-1
CASSAGTGGPPQFF
>-|TRBV6-6|TRBJ1-1
CASSYGGYTEAFF
>-|TRBV23-1|TRBJ2-2
CASSQCDRVNTGELFF
>-|TRBV7-9|TRBJ2-2
CASSFQQNTGELFF